These T cell receptor beta chains were read from a single sample in a study of metastatic and nonmetastatic thyroid tumors. Via MiXCR, TCRdb re-called the PCR reads. The sample records more than 13,000 clones, over 25% being singletons. Sequencing was done on a sample of tumor tissue. These receptors were collected from a male donor with papillary thyroid cancer or a benign thyroid nodule (not recorded which). Some clones in this sample may be carry-over from other donors' samples. Each CDR3 is given with its conserved first and last residue. D genes are given only for firm matches. A row's size may be missing; if present it is once, few, many or a size class.

d_call	clone_size	v_call	cdr3_length	j_call	cdr3_aa	cdr3_nt
TRBD1	many	TRBV25-1	14	TRBJ2-2	CASSEDRDTGELFF	TGTGCCAGCAGTGAGGACAGGGACACCGGGGAGCTGTTTTTT
.	.	TRBV14	15	TRBJ2-7	CASSPDSVRTYEQYF	TGTGCCAGCAGCCCCGACAGTGTACGTACCTACGAGCAGTACTTC
.	many	TRBV5-4	13	TRBJ1-6	CASSSSYNSPLHF	TGTGCCAGCAGCTCCTCCTATAATTCACCCCTCCACTTT
.	many	TRBV5-1	14	TRBJ1-1	CASRSQGSNTEAFF	TGCGCCAGCCGCTCCCAGGGGTCGAACACTGAAGCTTTCTTT
TRBD2	medium-sized	TRBV3-1	17	TRBJ2-1	CASSPGLAGGAYNEQFF	TGTGCCAGCAGCCCCGGACTAGCGGGAGGAGCCTACAATGAGCAGTTCTTC
TRBD2	.	TRBV6-1	15	TRBJ2-1	CARRHLTSGLHEQFF	TGTGCCAGGCGACACTTGACTAGCGGTCTCCATGAGCAGTTCTTC
TRBD2	.	TRBV20-1	14	TRBJ2-7	CSASLGGRTYEQYF	TGCAGTGCTAGTCTCGGCGGGAGGACCTACGAGCAGTACTTC
.	.	TRBV20-1	13	TRBJ1-2	CIARSGGDYGYTF	TGCATTGCTAGATCAGGTGGCGACTATGGCTACACCTTC
TRBD2	medium-sized	TRBV24-1	14	TRBJ2-2	CATRTSGNTGELFF	TGTGCCACCAGGACTAGCGGGAACACCGGGGAGCTGTTTTTT
.	.	TRBV7-2	15	TRBJ2-7	CASSLNGPLTYEQYF	TGTGCCAGCAGCTTAAACGGACCACTTACCTACGAGCAGTACTTC
.	many	TRBV5-1	13	TRBJ2-1	CASSPTVRNEQFF	TGCGCCAGCAGCCCGACAGTCAGGAATGAGCAGTTCTTC
.	many	TRBV11-3	14	TRBJ1-1	CASSLDPESTEAFF	TGTGCCAGCAGCTTAGACCCCGAAAGCACTGAAGCTTTCTTT
TRBD2	medium-sized	TRBV24-1	16	TRBJ2-3	CATSDFSRGGPDTQYF	TGTGCCACCAGTGATTTCTCGCGGGGGGGCCCAGATACGCAGTATTTT
.	.	TRBV6-1	14	TRBJ1-2	CASTEGVQGYGYTF	TGTGCCAGCACCGAGGGCGTACAGGGCTATGGCTACACCTTC
TRBD2	many	TRBV24-1	13	TRBJ2-5	CATGTSARETQYF	TGTGCCACCGGAACTAGCGCCCGAGAGACCCAGTACTTC
TRBD1	many	TRBV20-1	12	TRBJ1-4	CSADRTGGGLFF	TGCAGTGCTGATCGAACAGGGGGCGGGCTGTTTTTT
.	.	TRBV2	15	TRBJ2-7	CAIKLMAVSSYEQYF	TGTGCCATCAAGTTGATGGCGGTGAGCTCCTACGAGCAGTACTTC
.	.	TRBV6-4	15	TRBJ1-6	CASSDSAGENSPLHF	TGTGCCAGCAGTGACTCGGCAGGGGAGAATTCACCCCTCCACTTT
TRBD2	many	TRBV7-3	15	TRBJ2-5	CATNPSGGHEVTQYF	TGTGCCACCAACCCTTCGGGGGGGCATGAGGTGACCCAGTACTTC